These 4 T cell receptor beta chains came from one sample sequenced in a study of OX40 agonist ivuxolimab in advanced cancers. The data were produced by immunoSEQ multiplex PCR, yet TCRdb's version contains in-frame clones alone and is incomplete. The table lists some 90,000 clones, 92% of them singletons. Sequencing used CD4+ or CD8+ T cells sorted from blood, obtained in a trial of the OX40 agonist ivuxolimab. These receptors were collected from an adult with an advanced solid tumor such as melanoma, head and neck, liver or kidney cancer.

The V call is TRBV5-1, the J call TRBJ1-1, with D perhaps matching TRBD1 (5 bases). CDR3 length: 14 amino acids. V was trimmed by 0 bases and J by 0 bases, leaving 6 bases between them. Germline CDR1 SGHRS, CDR2 YFSETQ. This chain's CDR3 is CASSLARVNTEAFF. In DNA form, the CDR3 reads TGCGCCAGCAGCTTGGCCAGGGTGAACACTGAAGCTTTCTTT.

This clone was picked up one time. The V call is TRBV19, the J call TRBJ2-3; TRBD2 aligns across 12 bases. The junction had 8 bases not matched to a gene; V was cut back by 2 bases and J by 5 bases. There are 17 residues in the CDR3. Per germline, CDR1 LNHDA and CDR2 SQIVND (reference sequence). The CDR3, as DNA: TGTGCCAGTAGTATATGGCTAGCGGGAGGGCCGGGAGATACGCAGTATTTT. This codes for CASSIWLAGGPGDTQYF.

Remarks on this clone: No conserved phenylalanine or tryptophan ends this CDR3, so it is likely a read error. The DNA is omitted, as the CDR3 cannot be located on it reliably, and the CDR3 follows TCRdb's listing. The J gene is TRBJ2-3, the V gene TRBV5-8; TRBD2 reflects the table's D call only, with no check against the DNA. 11 amino acids form the CDR3, both terminal residues included. Germline loops: CDR1 SGHTS, CDR2 YDEGEE. CDR3 sequence reads: CASSSDPLAVL.

CDR3 nucleotides: TGTGCCAGCAGTTTCATGGGTCCCTACGAGCAGTACTTC. Protein: CASSFMGPYEQYF. The rearrangement links TRBV27 to TRBJ2-7; D is unresolved. The CDR3 spans 13 residues. Deletions cut 3 bases from V and 2 bases from J, with 8 bases between. Germline-derived CDR1 and CDR2 are MNHEY and SMNVEV (reference sequence).